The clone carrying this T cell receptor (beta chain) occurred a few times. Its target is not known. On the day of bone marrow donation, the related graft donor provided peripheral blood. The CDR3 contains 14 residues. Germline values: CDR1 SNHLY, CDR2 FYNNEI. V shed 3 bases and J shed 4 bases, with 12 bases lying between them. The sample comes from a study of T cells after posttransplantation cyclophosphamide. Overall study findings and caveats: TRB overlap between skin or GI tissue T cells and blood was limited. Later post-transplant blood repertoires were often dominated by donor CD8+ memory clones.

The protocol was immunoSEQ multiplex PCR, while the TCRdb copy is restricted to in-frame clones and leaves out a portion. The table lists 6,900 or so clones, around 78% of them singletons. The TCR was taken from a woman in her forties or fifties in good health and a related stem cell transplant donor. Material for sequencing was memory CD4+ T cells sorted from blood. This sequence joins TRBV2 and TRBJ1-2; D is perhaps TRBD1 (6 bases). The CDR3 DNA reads TGTGCCAGCAGTGAGGGGGCGTCCATCTATGGCTACACCTTC. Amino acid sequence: CASSEGASIYGYTF.